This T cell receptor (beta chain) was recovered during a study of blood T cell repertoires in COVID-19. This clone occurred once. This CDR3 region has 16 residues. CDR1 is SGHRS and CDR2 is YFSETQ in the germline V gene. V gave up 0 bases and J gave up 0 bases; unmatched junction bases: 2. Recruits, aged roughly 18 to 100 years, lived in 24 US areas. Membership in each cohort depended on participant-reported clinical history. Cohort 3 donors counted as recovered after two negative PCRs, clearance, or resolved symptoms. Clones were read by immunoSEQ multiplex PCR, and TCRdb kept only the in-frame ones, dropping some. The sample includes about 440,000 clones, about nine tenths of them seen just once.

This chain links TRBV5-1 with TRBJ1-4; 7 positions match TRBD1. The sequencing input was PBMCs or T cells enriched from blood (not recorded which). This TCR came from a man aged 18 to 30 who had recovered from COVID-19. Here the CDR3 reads CASSLVQGTTNEKLFF. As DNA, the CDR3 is TGCGCCAGCAGCTTGGTACAGGGGACAACTAATGAAAAACTGTTTTTT.